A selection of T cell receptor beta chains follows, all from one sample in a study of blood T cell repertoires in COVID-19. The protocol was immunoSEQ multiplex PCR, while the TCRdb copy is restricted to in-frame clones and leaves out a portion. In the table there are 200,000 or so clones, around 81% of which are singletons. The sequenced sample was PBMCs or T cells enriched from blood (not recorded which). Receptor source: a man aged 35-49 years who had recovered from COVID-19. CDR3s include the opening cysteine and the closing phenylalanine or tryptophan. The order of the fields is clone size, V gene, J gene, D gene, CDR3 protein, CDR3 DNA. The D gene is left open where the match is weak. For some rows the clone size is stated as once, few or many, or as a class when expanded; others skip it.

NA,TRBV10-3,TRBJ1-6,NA,CAISESAALGGTSPLHF,TGTGCCATCAGTGAGTCCGCGGCCCTCGGAGGGACCTCACCCCTCCACTTT
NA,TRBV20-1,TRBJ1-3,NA,CSAAFRGTIYF,TGCAGTGCCGCATTCAGGGGCACCATATATTTT
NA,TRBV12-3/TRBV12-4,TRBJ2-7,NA,CASSLDGRKEQYF,TGTGCCAGCAGTTTAGATGGTAGAAAGGAGCAGTACTTC
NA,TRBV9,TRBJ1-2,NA,CASSVAAGRQDYGYTF,TGTGCCAGCAGCGTAGCTGCGGGCCGGCAGGACTATGGCTACACCTTC
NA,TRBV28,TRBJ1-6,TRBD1,CASSFDRANSPLHF,TGTGCCAGCAGTTTCGACAGGGCCAATTCACCCCTCCACTTT
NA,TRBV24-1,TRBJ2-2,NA,CATSDSRAGTGELFF,TGTGCCACCAGTGATTCTCGCGCGGGTACCGGGGAGCTGTTTTTT
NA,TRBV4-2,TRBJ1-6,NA,CASSQGGDSPVGF,TGTGCCAGCAGCCAAGGAGGAGACAGTCCGGTTGGGTTT
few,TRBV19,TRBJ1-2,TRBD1,CASSWRTGTNYGYTF,TGTGCCAGTAGTTGGCGGACAGGGACGAACTATGGCTACACCTTC
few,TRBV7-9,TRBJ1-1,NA,CASSQNYGTGGRTEAFF,TGTGCCAGCAGCCAGAACTACGGCACAGGCGGTAGGACTGAAGCTTTCTTT
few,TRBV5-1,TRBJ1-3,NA,CASSLEPAGDGNTIYF,TGCGCCAGCAGCTTGGAGCCAGCAGGGGACGGAAACACCATATATTTT
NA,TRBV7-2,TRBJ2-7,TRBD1,CASSGDRGTEQYF,TGTGCCAGCAGCGGGGACAGGGGGACCGAGCAGTACTTC
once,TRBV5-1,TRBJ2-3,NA,CASSLEHSSGDTQYF,TGCGCCAGCAGCTTGGAGCATAGTTCGGGGGATACGCAGTATTTT
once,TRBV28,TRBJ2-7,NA,CASRSGRLNYEQYF,TGTGCCAGCAGGAGCGGACGACTCAACTACGAGCAGTACTTC
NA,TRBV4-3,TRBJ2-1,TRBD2,CASSQHTGTSGPTQFF,TGCGCCAGCAGCCAACATACCGGGACTAGCGGACCTACACAGTTCTTC
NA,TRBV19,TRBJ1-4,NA,CASRRDMGNEKLFF,TGTGCCAGTAGGAGGGACATGGGAAACGAAAAACTGTTTTTT
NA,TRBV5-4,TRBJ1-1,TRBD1,CASQTGGSRDTEAFF,TGTGCCAGCCAAACAGGGGGCTCACGGGACACTGAAGCTTTCTTT
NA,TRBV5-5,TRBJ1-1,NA,CASSSLGGTEAFF,TGTGCCAGCAGCTCATTGGGGGGGACTGAAGCTTTCTTT
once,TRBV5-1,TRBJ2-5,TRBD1,CASSHGQGFIAQYF,TGCGCCAGCAGCCACGGACAGGGGTTTATCGCCCAGTACTTC
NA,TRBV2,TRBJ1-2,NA,CASSLSTGRISGYTF,TGTGCCAGCAGCCTTTCCACAGGGCGCATTAGTGGCTACACCTTC
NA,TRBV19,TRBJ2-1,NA,CASSLPGLFYNEQFF,TGTGCCAGTAGTCTCCCCGGACTCTTCTACAATGAGCAGTTCTTC
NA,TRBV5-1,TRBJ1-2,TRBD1,CASSSAGTGGERYTF,TGCGCCAGCAGCTCAGCCGGGACAGGGGGCGAGCGCTACACCTTC
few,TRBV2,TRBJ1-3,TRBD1,CASSKQGANGNTIYF,TGTGCCAGCAGTAAACAGGGGGCCAATGGAAACACCATATATTTT
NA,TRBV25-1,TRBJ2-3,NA,CASSAKLYRRANTDTQYF,TGTGCCAGCAGTGCAAAGCTTTATCGGAGAGCAAACACAGATACGCAGTATTTT
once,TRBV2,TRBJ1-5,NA,CASSGGSSQPQHF,TGTGCCAGCAGTGGGGGCTCGAGTCAGCCCCAGCATTTT
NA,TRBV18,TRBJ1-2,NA,CASSPREGIILYGYTF,TGTGCCAGCTCACCGCGAGAGGGTATAATACTCTATGGCTACACCTTC
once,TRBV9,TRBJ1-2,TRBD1,CASSPSEGQVVNYGYTF,TGTGCCAGCAGCCCATCCGAGGGACAGGTGGTAAACTATGGCTACACCTTC
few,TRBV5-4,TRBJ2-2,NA,CASSPGNYGELFF,TGTGCCAGCAGCCCAGGGAATTACGGGGAGCTGTTTTTT
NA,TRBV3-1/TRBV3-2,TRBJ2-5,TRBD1,CASLDRGQTQYF,TGTGCCAGTTTGGACAGGGGTCAGACCCAGTACTTC